These T cell receptor beta chains were read from a single sample in a study of brain T cells in children with intractable seizures. Clones were sequenced by immunoSEQ multiplex PCR, and TCRdb holds only the in-frame ones, with some missing. Of approximately 60,000 clones detected, more than 95% appear once; the ten largest clones hold roughly 0.38%. The sample here was peripheral blood, taken at surgery. These receptors originate from a boy in the first two years of life with focal cortical dysplasia and intractable seizures. Each CDR3 is given with its conserved first and last residue. Size is omitted from some rows. Given values are once, few, many or a class for expanded clones.

J	V	size	CDR3
TRBJ2-7	TRBV5-1	NA	CASSLIEAVGNEQYF
TRBJ2-7	TRBV6-5	NA	CASRQQGAPTYEQYF
TRBJ2-7	TRBV15	NA	CATSRDPGYEQYF
TRBJ2-1	TRBV6-5	NA	CASSYSGLEYNEQFF
TRBJ2-7	TRBV11-2	NA	CASRYRGRYEQYF
TRBJ2-1	TRBV2	NA	CASRAGVGRSNNEQFF
TRBJ2-3	TRBV5-1	NA	CASSLARGLAGDTVGDTQYF
TRBJ2-3	TRBV27	NA	CASSLIAATDTQYF
TRBJ2-1	TRBV7-6	NA	CASSSLATSYNEQFF
TRBJ1-1	TRBV6-5	NA	CASSRHGTGNTEAFF
TRBJ1-2	TRBV18	NA	CASSLMTGGNANYGYTF
TRBJ1-3	TRBV5-4	NA	CASSPGQGRSGNTIYF
TRBJ2-7	TRBV6-2/TRBV6-3	NA	CASSKGGSPPHIYEQYF
TRBJ1-5	TRBV19	NA	CASSIPQSPIMPQHF
TRBJ2-5	TRBV11-3	NA	CASSVPGHWRTEETQYF
TRBJ1-1	TRBV15	NA	CATSRGTVNTEAFF
TRBJ2-7	TRBV2	NA	CASSALYEQYF
TRBJ1-2	TRBV5-1	NA	CASSLGTGTRDYGYTF
TRBJ2-7	TRBV7-9	once	CASSPQGFSYEQYF
TRBJ2-4	TRBV15	NA	CATSRGDRGAKNIQYF
TRBJ2-1	TRBV7-3	NA	CASSLTGTGSNEQFF
TRBJ2-7	TRBV28	NA	CASSLGGIGYEQYF
TRBJ2-7	TRBV28	NA	CASRKGLAGGEQYF
TRBJ2-3	TRBV7-7	NA	CASSLGTSGRPGTDTQYF
TRBJ2-5	TRBV6-6	once	CASSYGTSGIQETQYF
TRBJ1-6	TRBV27	NA	CASSTQTLANSPLHF
TRBJ1-1	TRBV18	NA	CASSYSGFTEAFF
TRBJ2-1	TRBV6-5	NA	CASSSPQGRARFF
TRBJ1-1	TRBV3-1/TRBV3-2	NA	CASSQLPASLNTEAFF
TRBJ2-3	TRBV11-2	NA	CASSPPSGGTDTQYF
TRBJ2-7	TRBV11-1	NA	CASSLVVGISEQYF
TRBJ2-7	TRBV11-2	NA	CASSLDSGSPAYEQYF
TRBJ1-2	TRBV14	NA	CASSQGVFNRINYGYTF
TRBJ2-2	TRBV4-1	NA	CASSQDGTGGSGELFF
TRBJ1-2	TRBV19	NA	CASSRTANYGYTF
TRBJ2-1	TRBV7-2	NA	CASSLDLAEQFF
TRBJ2-5	TRBV7-2	NA	CASSLAGGETQYF
TRBJ2-7	TRBV10-3	NA	CAISSGRAYEQYF
TRBJ2-5	TRBV5-4	NA	CASSLGVGGPGETQYF
TRBJ1-2	TRBV20-1	NA	CSASTGAGYGYTF
TRBJ1-3	TRBV5-8	once	CASSFGAGPFSGNTIYF
TRBJ2-5	TRBV1	NA	CTSSQLELSETQYF
TRBJ2-2	TRBV5-1	NA	CASSLFSSGLNTGELFF